The source of this TCR beta chain is a study of graft-versus-host responses after intestinal transplantation. Study overall: Every transplant recipient was induced with anti-thymocyte globulin, then maintained on tacrolimus and steroids for approximately three years. Overall study findings and caveats: Graft-donor T cell macrochimerism coincided with high graft-versus-host to host-versus-graft clonal ratios in allografts.

Unmatched junction bases numbered 14, after V lost 4 bases and J lost 7 bases. Germline CDR1 reads SGHRS; CDR2 reads YFSETQ. This CDR3 has 16 amino acids. With respect to this clone: Its antigen is unknown.

TCRdb keeps only in-frame clones here, not all; method: immunoSEQ multiplex PCR. The sample lists 90,000 to 120,000 clones; around 90% were seen once. The chain couples TRBV5-1 to TRBJ2-7; 10 nucleotides line up with TRBD2. This specimen consisted of unstimulated CD4+ T cells sorted from spleen or lymph node cells, obtained before transplant. The sequence was collected from a human donor who was the organ donor for an intestinal transplant. The CDR3 coding sequence is TGCGCCAGCAGCCCGGGTGGCCTAGCGGGAGATCGGGAGCAGTACTTC. Amino acid sequence: CASSPGGLAGDREQYF.